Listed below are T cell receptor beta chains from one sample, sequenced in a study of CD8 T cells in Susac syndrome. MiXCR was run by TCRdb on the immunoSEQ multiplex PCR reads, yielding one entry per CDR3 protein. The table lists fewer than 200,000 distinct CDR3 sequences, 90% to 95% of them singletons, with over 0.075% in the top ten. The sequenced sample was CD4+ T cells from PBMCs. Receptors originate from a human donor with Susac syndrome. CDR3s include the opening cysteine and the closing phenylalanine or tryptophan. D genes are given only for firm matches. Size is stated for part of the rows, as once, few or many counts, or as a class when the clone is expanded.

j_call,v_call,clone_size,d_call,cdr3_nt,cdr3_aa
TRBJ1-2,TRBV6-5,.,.,TGTGCCAGCAGGTACAAGACAGCCCCGTTGGGAAGTTATGGCTACACCTTC,CASRYKTAPLGSYGYTF
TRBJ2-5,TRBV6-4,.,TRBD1,TGTGCCAGCAGCACGTCGTCAGGGGGACAAATTGAGACCCAGTACTTC,CASSTSSGGQIETQYF
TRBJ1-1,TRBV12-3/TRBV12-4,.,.,TGTGCCAGCAGCTCATGGCGGCAGGGAGGGAAGGAAGCTTTCTTT,CASSSWRQGGKEAFF
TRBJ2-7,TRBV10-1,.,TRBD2,TGCGCCAGTAGCGCAGGAGCGGGAGCCTACGAGCAGTACTTC,CASSAGAGAYEQYF
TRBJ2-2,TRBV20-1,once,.,TGCAGTGCTAGAGATACAGGGGGGGCCGGGGAGCTGTTTTTT,CSARDTGGAGELFF
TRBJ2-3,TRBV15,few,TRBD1,TGTGCCACCAGCAGAAGAGTCCGCTGGGGACAGCCCACGGATACGCAGTATTTT,CATSRRVRWGQPTDTQYF
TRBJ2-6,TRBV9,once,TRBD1,TGTGCCAGCAGCCGGGACAGGGAATCTGGGGCCAACGTCCTGACTTTC,CASSRDRESGANVLTF
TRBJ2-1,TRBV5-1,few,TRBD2,TGCGCCAGCAGCTACGGGACTAGCGACAATGAGCAGTTCTTC,CASSYGTSDNEQFF
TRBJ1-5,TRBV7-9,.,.,TGTGCCAGCAGCTTGCAAAATCAGCCCCAGCATTTT,CASSLQNQPQHF
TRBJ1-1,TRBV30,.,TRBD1,TGTGCTTACGGCAGGGGGCTTAACACTGAAGCTTTCTTT,CAYGRGLNTEAFF